One T cell receptor (beta chain) is described in this entry. Its antigen is currently unknown. The germline V and J ends were trimmed by 1 base and 10 bases, with 13 bases remaining between them. CDR3 length equals 14 residues. Germline V lookup: CDR1 SGHTA, CDR2 FQGNSA. The data were obtained in a study of early T cells in non-severe SARS-CoV-2 infection. About the research overall: The authors sequenced bulk RNA from unsorted whole blood, leaving chains unpaired.

Study-wide results and limits: The matching step, a VDJdb search, favored anti-spike CD8 responses and missed private and CD4 specificities.

Separate cDNA molecules each had unique molecular identifiers attached to them. TCRdb fed the 5' RACE reads into MiXCR, producing one record per CDR3 protein. This table has 85,000 to 100,000 distinct CDR3 sequences, about 11% appearing once. This chain connects TRBV7-2 to TRBJ2-2; D is undetermined. This TCR was sampled from an adult who was a healthcare worker with PCR-confirmed SARS-CoV-2 infection or an uninfected control (not recorded which). Source material: whole blood. CDR3 in amino acids: CASSLGRLMEELFF. As DNA, the CDR3 is TGTGCCAGCAGCTTAGGGAGATTAATGGAGGAGCTGTTTTTT.